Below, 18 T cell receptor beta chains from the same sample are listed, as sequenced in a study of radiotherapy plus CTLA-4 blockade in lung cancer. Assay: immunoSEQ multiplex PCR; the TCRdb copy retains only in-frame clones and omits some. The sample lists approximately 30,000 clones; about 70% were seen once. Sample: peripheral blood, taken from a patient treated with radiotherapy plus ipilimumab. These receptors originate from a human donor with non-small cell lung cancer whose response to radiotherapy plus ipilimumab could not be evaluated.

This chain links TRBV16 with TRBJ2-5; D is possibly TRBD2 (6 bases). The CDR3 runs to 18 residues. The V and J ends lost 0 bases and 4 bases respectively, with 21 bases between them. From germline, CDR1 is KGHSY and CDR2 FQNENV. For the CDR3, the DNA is TGTGCCAGCAGCCAATCATTGGAGGGTCCCCCCGTGGGAGAGACCCAGTACTTC. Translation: CASSQSLEGPPVGETQYF.

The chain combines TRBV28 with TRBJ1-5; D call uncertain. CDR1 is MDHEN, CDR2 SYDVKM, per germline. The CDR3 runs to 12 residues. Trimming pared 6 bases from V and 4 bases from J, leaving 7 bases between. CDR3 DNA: TGTGCCAGCAGGCTATGGAATCAGCCCCAGCATTTT. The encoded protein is CASRLWNQPQHF.

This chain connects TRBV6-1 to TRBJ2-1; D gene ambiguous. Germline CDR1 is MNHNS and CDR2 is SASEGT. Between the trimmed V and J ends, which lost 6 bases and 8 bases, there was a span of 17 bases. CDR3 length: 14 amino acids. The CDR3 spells CASRKTKQSYEQFF. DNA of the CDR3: TGTGCCAGCAGGAAGACAAAGCAGTCCTATGAGCAGTTCTTC.

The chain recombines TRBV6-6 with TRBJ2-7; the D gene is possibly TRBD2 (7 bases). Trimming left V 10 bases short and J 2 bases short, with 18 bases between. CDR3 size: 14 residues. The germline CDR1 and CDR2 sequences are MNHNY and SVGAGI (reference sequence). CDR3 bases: TGTGCCATTTGGCGTGGGAGGGGGACCTACGAGCAGTACTTC. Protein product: CAIWRGRGTYEQYF.

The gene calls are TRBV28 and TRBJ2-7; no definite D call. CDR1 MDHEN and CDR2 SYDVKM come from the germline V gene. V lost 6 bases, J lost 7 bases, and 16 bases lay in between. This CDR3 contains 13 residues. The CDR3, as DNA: TGTGCCAGCAGGAATAGGCCCCCACTAGAGCAGTACTTC. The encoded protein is CASRNRPPLEQYF. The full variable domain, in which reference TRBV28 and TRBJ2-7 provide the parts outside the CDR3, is DVKVTQSSRYLVKRTGEKVFLECVQDMDHENMFWYRQDPGLGLRLIYFSYDVKMKEKGDIPEGYSVSREKKERFSLILESASTNQTSMYLCASRNRPPLEQYFGPGTRLTVT.

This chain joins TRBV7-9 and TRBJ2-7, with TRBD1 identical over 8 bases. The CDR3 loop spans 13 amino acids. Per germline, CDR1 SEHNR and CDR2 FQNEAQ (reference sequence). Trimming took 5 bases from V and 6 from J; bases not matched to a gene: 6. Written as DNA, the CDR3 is TGTGCCAGCAGCGGACAGGGAACTGGCGAGCAGTACTTC. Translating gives CASSGQGTGEQYF.

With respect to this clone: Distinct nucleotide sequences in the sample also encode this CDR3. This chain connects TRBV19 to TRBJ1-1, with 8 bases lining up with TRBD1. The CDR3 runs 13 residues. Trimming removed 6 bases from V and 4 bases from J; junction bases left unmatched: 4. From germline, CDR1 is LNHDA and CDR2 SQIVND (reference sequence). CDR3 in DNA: TGTGCCAGTAGAGGACAGGGAACCACTGAAGCTTTCTTT. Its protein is CASRGQGTTEAFF. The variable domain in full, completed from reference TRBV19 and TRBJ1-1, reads DGGITQSPKYLFRKEGQNVTLSCEQNLNHDAMYWYRQDPGQGLRLIYYSQIVNDFQKGDIAEGYSVSREKKESFPLTVTSAQKNPTAFYLCASRGQGTTEAFFGQGTRLTVV.

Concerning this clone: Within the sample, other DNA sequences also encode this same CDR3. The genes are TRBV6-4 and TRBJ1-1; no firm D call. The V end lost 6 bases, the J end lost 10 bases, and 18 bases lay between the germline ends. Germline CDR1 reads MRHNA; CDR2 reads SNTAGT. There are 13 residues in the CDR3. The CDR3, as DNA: TGTGCCAGCAGGGTCTTACTTCCCGCGGGAGCTTTCTTT. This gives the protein CASRVLLPAGAFF.

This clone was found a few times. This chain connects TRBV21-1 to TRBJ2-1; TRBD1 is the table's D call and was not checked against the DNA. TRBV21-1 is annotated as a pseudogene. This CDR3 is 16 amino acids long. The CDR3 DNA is TGTGCCAGCAGCAACGGCCGGGACAGGTCCTACAATGAGCAGTTCTTC. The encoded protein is CASSNGRDRSYNEQFF.

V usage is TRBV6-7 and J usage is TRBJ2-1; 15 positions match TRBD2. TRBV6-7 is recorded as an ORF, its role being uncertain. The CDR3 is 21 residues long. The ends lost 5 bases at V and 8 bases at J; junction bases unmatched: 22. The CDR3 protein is CASSRDDGLAGGPGFVHEQFF. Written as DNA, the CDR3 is TGTGCCAGCAGTCGAGACGATGGACTAGCGGGAGGGCCGGGTTTTGTCCATGAGCAGTTCTTC.

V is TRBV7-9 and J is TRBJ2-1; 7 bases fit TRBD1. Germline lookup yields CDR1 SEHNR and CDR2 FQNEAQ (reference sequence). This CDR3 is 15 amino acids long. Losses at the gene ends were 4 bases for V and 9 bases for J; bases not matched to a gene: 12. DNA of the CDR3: TGTGCCAGCAGCTACGCAGGGGGTCCGGTTGGTGAGCAGTTCTTC. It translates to CASSYAGGPVGEQFF.

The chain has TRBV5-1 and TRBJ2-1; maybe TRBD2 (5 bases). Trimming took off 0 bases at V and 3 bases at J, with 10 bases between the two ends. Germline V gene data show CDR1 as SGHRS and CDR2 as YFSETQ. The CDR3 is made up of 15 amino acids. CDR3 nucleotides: TGCGCCAGCAGCTTGGGGGGAGATAGCTACAATGAGCAGTTCTTC. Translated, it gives CASSLGGDSYNEQFF. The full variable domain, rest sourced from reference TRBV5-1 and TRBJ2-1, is KAGVTQTPRYLIKTRGQQVTLSCSPISGHRSVSWYQQTPGQGLQFLFEYFSETQRNKGNFPGRFSGRQFSNSRSEMNVSTLELGDSALYLCASSLGGDSYNEQFFGPGTRLTVL.

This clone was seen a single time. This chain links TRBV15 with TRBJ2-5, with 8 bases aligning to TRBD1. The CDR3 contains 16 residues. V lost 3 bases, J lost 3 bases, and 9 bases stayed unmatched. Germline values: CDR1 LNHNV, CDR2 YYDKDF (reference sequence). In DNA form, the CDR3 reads TGTGCCACCAGCAGGGATCAGGGGGCGCGGGAAGAGACCCAGTACTTC. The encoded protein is CATSRDQGAREETQYF.

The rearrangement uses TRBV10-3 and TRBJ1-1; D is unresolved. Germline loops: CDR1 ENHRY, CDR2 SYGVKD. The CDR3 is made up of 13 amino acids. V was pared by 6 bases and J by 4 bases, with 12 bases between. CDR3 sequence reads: CAISHSSSTEAFF. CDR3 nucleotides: TGTGCCATCAGCCATTCTTCGAGCACTGAAGCTTTCTTT.

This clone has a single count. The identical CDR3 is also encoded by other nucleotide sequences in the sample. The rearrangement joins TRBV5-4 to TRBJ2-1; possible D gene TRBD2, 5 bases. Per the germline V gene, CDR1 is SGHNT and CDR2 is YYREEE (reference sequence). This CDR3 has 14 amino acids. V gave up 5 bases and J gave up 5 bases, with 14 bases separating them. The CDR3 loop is CASREAGENNEQFF. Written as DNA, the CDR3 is TGTGCCAGCAGGGAGGCAGGAGAGAACAATGAGCAGTTCTTC.

In DNA, the CDR3 is TGTGCCACCAGCAGAGATCAGGGGGCCCCCTACGAGCAGTACTTC. It specifies CATSRDQGAPYEQYF. V and J are TRBV15 and TRBJ2-7; 8 positions agree with TRBD1. There are 15 residues in the CDR3. CDR1 is LNHNV, CDR2 YYDKDF, per germline (reference sequence). With V trimmed by 0 bases and J by 2 bases, 3 bases remained unmatched.

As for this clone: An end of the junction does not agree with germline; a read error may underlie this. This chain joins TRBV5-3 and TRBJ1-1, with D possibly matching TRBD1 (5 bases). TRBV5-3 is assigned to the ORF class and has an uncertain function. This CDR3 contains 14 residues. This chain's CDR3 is CASSLAPTDTEAFF. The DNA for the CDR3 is TGTGCCAGCAGCTTGGCTCCGACAGACACTGAAGCTTTCTTT.

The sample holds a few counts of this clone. The CDR3 region has the DNA TGTGCCAGCAGTTGGGAGGAAACCCTAGTAGAGCAGTACTTC. This sequence encodes CASSWEETLVEQYF. The J gene is TRBJ2-7, the V gene TRBV25-1; maybe TRBD2 (6 bases). The CDR3 length is 14 residues. The germline V and J ends were trimmed by 5 bases and 7 bases, with 18 bases remaining between them. The germline V gene encodes CDR1 MGHDK and CDR2 SYGVNS.